The entry below describes one TCR beta chain. The record originates from a study of blood T cell repertoires in COVID-19. Study at large: Some COVID-19 samples were acute and others convalescent; all came from the United States, Italy and Spain. T cells, B-cell-depleted T cells, or PBMCs provided the cDNA or gDNA that served as material.

Germline-derived CDR1 and CDR2 are KGHSH and LQKENI. The length of the CDR3 is 16 residues. V gave up 6 bases and J gave up 8 bases; unmatched junction bases: 13. As processed by the authors: Cell counts per sample came from amplifying reference gene primers. The data were produced by immunoSEQ multiplex PCR, yet TCRdb's version contains in-frame clones alone and is incomplete. The DNA gave D and trimming, while V, J and clone size come from that table. The data show 75,000 to 90,000 clones, with 75% to 85% seen just once and roughly a third held by the top ten. The chain has TRBV18 and TRBJ1-4, with TRBD1 matching over 9 bases. Source material: peripheral blood. The receptor was derived from a man aged 55 to 70 with COVID-19, enrolled during active disease. CDR3: CASSNPPGQGGEKLFF. CDR3 nucleotides: TGTGCCAGCTCGAACCCGCCGGGACAGGGCGGCGAAAAACTGTTTTTT.